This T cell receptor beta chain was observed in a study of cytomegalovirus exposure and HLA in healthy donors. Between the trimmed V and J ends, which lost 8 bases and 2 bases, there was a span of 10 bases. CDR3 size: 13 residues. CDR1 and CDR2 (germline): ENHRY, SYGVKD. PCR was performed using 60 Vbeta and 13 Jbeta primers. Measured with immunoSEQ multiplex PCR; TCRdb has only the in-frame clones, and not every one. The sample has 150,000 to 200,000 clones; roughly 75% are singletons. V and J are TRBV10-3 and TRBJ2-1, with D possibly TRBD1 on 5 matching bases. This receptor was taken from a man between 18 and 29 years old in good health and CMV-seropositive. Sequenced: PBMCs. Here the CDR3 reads CAIAPGTYNEQFF. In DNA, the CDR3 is TGTGCCATCGCCCCAGGGACCTACAATGAGCAGTTCTTC.